Listed below are T cell receptor beta chains from one sample, sequenced in a study of T cells in Graves' hyperthyroidism and ophthalmopathy. TCRdb re-called the multiplex PCR reads through MiXCR, storing one row per CDR3 protein. The repertoire holds under 350,000 distinct CDR3 sequences, with under 25% as singletons. The specimen sequenced was blood. Every receptor here comes from a woman between 50 and 59 years old with Graves' hyperthyroidism. Each CDR3 is given with its conserved first and last residue. Each record gives: J gene, D gene, V gene, clone size, CDR3 DNA, CDR3 protein. The D gene is left open where the match is weak. Clone size is not always given. Where it is, it says once, few, many or a class for expanded clones.

>TRBJ2-1|TRBD2|TRBV15|many
TGTGCCACCAGCAGAGTACTAGCGGGAGCACATGAGCAGTTCTTC
CATSRVLAGAHEQFF
>TRBJ1-1|.|TRBV11-2|many
TGTGCCAGCAGCTGGAGGCGGGTAGCTTTCTTT
CASSWRRVAFF
>TRBJ1-2|.|TRBV28|many
TGTGCCAGCAGTTTAGGCGGACTGGGGGGCTACACCTTC
CASSLGGLGGYTF
>TRBJ2-5|TRBD1|TRBV7-9|many
TGTGCCAGCAGCTTTCGGGACAGACAAGAGACCCAGTACTTC
CASSFRDRQETQYF
>TRBJ2-6|.|TRBV5-1|many
TGCGCCAGCAGCTTTGGGGGGAACTCTGGGGCCAACGTCCTGACTTTC
CASSFGGNSGANVLTF
>TRBJ1-2|.|TRBV28|.
TGTGCCAGCACGTGGACAGAAAACTATGGCTACACCTTC
CASTWTENYGYTF
>TRBJ2-7|TRBD2|TRBV7-9|many
TGTGCCAGCTCCCGGGGGAGGGCCGGATACGAGCAGTACTTC
CASSRGRAGYEQYF
>TRBJ1-6|.|TRBV12-3/TRBV12-4|many
TGTGCCAGCAGCATGGGGGTGGGCAATTCACCCCTCCACTTT
CASSMGVGNSPLHF
>TRBJ2-5|TRBD1|TRBV7-6|many
TGTGCCAGCAGCTTGGGACAGAGAAAAGAGACCCAGTACTTC
CASSLGQRKETQYF
>TRBJ2-1|TRBD2|TRBV12-3/TRBV12-4|many
TGTGCCAGCAGTTTAGGGGGACTAGCGGGGGCGGGAGTCTACAATGAGCAGTTCTTC
CASSLGGLAGAGVYNEQFF
>TRBJ1-3|.|TRBV6-2/TRBV6-3|.
TGTGCCAGCAGTTACTTTTTGACCTCGGCCTCTGGAAACACCATATATTTT
CASSYFLTSASGNTIYF
>TRBJ1-2|.|TRBV28|many
TGTGCCAGCAGTCGCAGGGGATGGGACTATGGCTACACCTTC
CASSRRGWDYGYTF
>TRBJ2-7|.|TRBV6-1|many
TGTGCCAGCAGTGTTAGCCGCGAGCAGTACTTC
CASSVSREQYF
>TRBJ2-7|.|TRBV6-2/TRBV6-3|many
TGTGCCAGCGCCCCAACGTTGGACGCCCCTTACGAGCAGTACTTC
CASAPTLDAPYEQYF
>TRBJ2-1|.|TRBV7-3|many
TGTGCCAGCAGCCTACGGCCCCTTCATGAGCAGTTCTTC
CASSLRPLHEQFF
>TRBJ1-5|.|TRBV30|many
TGTGCCTGGAGTGGGGACACCGAAAACTCCGATAGCAATCAGCCCCAGCATTTT
CAWSGDTENSDSNQPQHF
>TRBJ2-6|.|TRBV2|many
TGTGCCAGCAGTCTACGGAACTCTGGGGCCAACGTCCTGACTTTC
CASSLRNSGANVLTF
>TRBJ2-3|TRBD1|TRBV19|.
TGTGCCAGTAGTAAAGGGGGCGCCGGTACAGATACGCAGTATTTT
CASSKGGAGTDTQYF
>TRBJ1-1|TRBD1|TRBV2|many
TGTGCCAGCAGTCGCGACAGGGGCGGCACTGAAGCTTTCTTT
CASSRDRGGTEAFF
>TRBJ2-5|.|TRBV5-5|many
TGTGCCAGCAGCTTTTCAGCCCAAGAGACCCAGTACTTC
CASSFSAQETQYF
>TRBJ2-1|TRBD1|TRBV4-1|few
TGCGCCAGCAGCCTTGCCGAGACAGGGGTTTACAATGAGCAGTTCTTC
CASSLAETGVYNEQFF
>TRBJ2-5|TRBD2|TRBV7-9|.
TGTGCCAGCAGCTTGGTGGCTAGCGGTCAAGAGACCCAGTACTTC
CASSLVASGQETQYF
>TRBJ2-5|.|TRBV19|many
TGTGCCAGTAGTATTTCCTGGTTCGGCGAGACCCAGTACTTC
CASSISWFGETQYF
>TRBJ1-1|.|TRBV15|.
TGTGCCACCAGCAGAGGTGGGGAGAACACTGAAGCTTTCTTT
CATSRGGENTEAFF
>TRBJ1-1|.|TRBV6-5|many
TGTGCCAGCAGTTACTCGATAACGGGGAACACTGAAGCTTTCTTT
CASSYSITGNTEAFF
>TRBJ2-5|TRBD2|TRBV5-1|.
TGCGCCAGCAGCTTGGGGGCTAGCGGAAGGGAGGAGACCCAGTACTTC
CASSLGASGREETQYF
>TRBJ2-3|.|TRBV6-1|many
TGTGCCAGCTTCGACACCACGGCGCATACGCAGTATTTT
CASFDTTAHTQYF
>TRBJ2-5|TRBD2|TRBV20-1|.
TGCAGTGCTAGGCTTCTAGCGGGGCCGGAGACCCAGTACTTC
CSARLLAGPETQYF
>TRBJ2-3|TRBD1|TRBV20-1|many
TGCAGTGCTAGAGGAGACAGGGGGCGGTGGGATACGCAGTATTTT
CSARGDRGRWDTQYF
>TRBJ1-3|.|TRBV28|few
TGTGCCAGCAGCCTCTCAGGTCCGAACTCTGAAAACACCATATATTTT
CASSLSGPNSENTIYF
>TRBJ2-7|.|TRBV7-9|many
TGTGCCAGCAGCTACCTCCAGGACTACCTCGACGACGAGCAGTACTTC
CASSYLQDYLDDEQYF
>TRBJ2-1|TRBD2|TRBV30|many
TGTGCCTGGAGTGTAGCTAGCCGGGGGGGTGAGCAGTTCTTC
CAWSVASRGGEQFF
>TRBJ1-2|.|TRBV5-5|.
TGTGCCAGCAGCACCGGACTCTCATGGGCCTATGGCTACACCTTC
CASSTGLSWAYGYTF
>TRBJ2-4|TRBD2|TRBV12-3/TRBV12-4|many
TGTGCCAGCAGTTTGGGACTAGCGGGAGGAAACATTCAGTACTTC
CASSLGLAGGNIQYF
>TRBJ2-3|TRBD1|TRBV5-1|many
TGCGCCAGCAGCCACCGACAGGGCTACAGAGATACGCAGTATTTT
CASSHRQGYRDTQYF
>TRBJ2-3|.|TRBV12-3/TRBV12-4|many
TGTGCCAGCACCAATTGGGGCGCGAGCACAGATACGCAGTATTTT
CASTNWGASTDTQYF
>TRBJ2-7|.|TRBV7-9|.
TGTGCCAGCAGCTTCGGGTCCGCGGGTCTCGAGCAGTACTTC
CASSFGSAGLEQYF
>TRBJ2-7|TRBD2|TRBV27|.
TGTGCCAGCAGTTCAACTCGACTAGCGGGGGACCTCCACGAGCAGTACTTC
CASSSTRLAGDLHEQYF
>TRBJ2-1|TRBD2|TRBV11-2|many
TGTGCCAGCAGCTCTTTAAGAGCGGGAGGACTAAACAATGAGCAGTTCTTC
CASSSLRAGGLNNEQFF
>TRBJ1-1|.|TRBV5-1|many
TGCGCCAGCAGCTTTGGATTGACAGTCCCTCGGGGAGCTTTCTTT
CASSFGLTVPRGAFF
>TRBJ2-7|TRBD1|TRBV25-1|few
TGTGCCAGCAGTGGGGACAGGTTGTCGTTCCTCGAGCAGTACTTC
CASSGDRLSFLEQYF
>TRBJ2-1|.|TRBV2|.
TGTGCCAGCAGCCTCCGTGGACCATCCTACAATGAGCAGTTCTTC
CASSLRGPSYNEQFF
>TRBJ2-3|.|TRBV7-6|many
TGTGCCAGCAGCCGGGGGACGAGGGGAAGCACAGATACGCAGTATTTT
CASSRGTRGSTDTQYF
>TRBJ2-1|TRBD1|TRBV4-1|.
TGCGCCAGCAGATGGGACAGGGTTACTGGTGAGCAGTTCTTC
CASRWDRVTGEQFF
>TRBJ2-7|.|TRBV7-9|many
TGTGCCAGCAGCTCACCGATGGACTACGAGCAGTACTTC
CASSSPMDYEQYF
>TRBJ1-2|.|TRBV6-1|many
TGTGCCAGCAGGGAAGACCTCGCGAGGGGACCGAGAGGCTACACCTTC
CASREDLARGPRGYTF
>TRBJ1-3|.|TRBV15|.
TGTGCCACCCAAGGGACCTCTGGAAACACCATATATTTT
CATQGTSGNTIYF
>TRBJ2-2|.|TRBV11-3|many
TGTGCCAGCACTGCAATTGGGTCCACCGGGGAGCTGTTTTTT
CASTAIGSTGELFF
>TRBJ1-3|.|TRBV6-1|.
TGTGCCAGCAAGGAGTTATTCAACCATTTT
CASKELFNHF
>TRBJ1-5|.|TRBV28|many
TGTGCCAGCAGCTGGAGCATCAATCAGCCCCAGCATTTT
CASSWSINQPQHF
>TRBJ2-2|.|TRBV3-1|many
TGTGCCAGCAGCCCCACGCGAGGGACCGGGGAGCTGTTTTTT
CASSPTRGTGELFF